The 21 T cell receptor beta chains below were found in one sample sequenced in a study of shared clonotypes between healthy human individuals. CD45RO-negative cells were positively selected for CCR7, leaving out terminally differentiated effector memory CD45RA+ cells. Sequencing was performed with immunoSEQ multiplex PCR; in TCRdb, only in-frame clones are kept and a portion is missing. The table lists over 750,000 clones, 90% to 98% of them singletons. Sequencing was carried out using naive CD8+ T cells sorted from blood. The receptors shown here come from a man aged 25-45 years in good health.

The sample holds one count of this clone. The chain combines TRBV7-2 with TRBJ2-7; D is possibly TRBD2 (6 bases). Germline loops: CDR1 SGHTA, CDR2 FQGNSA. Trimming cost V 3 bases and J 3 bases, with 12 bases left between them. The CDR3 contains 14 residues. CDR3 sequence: CASSFYGSLYEQYF. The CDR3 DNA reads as TGTGCCAGCAGCTTTTACGGGAGCCTCTACGAGCAGTACTTC. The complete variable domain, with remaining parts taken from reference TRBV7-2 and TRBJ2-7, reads GAGVSQSPSNKVTEKGKDVELRCDPISGHTALYWYRQSLGQGLEFLIYFQGNSAPDKSGLPSDRFSAERTGGSVSTLTIQRTQQEDSAVYLCASSFYGSLYEQYFGPGTRLTVT.

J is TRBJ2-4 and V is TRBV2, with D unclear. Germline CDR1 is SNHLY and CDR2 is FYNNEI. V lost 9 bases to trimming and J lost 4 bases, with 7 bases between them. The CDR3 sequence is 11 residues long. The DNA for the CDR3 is TGTGCCAGTTTGGGGAAAAACATTCAGTACTTC. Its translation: CASLGKNIQYF. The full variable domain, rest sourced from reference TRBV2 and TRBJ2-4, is EPEVTQTPSHQVTQMGQEVILRCVPISNHLYFYWYRQILGQKVEFLVSFYNNEISEKSEIFDDQFSVERPDGSNFTLKIRSTKLEDSAMYFCASLGKNIQYFGAGTRLSVL.

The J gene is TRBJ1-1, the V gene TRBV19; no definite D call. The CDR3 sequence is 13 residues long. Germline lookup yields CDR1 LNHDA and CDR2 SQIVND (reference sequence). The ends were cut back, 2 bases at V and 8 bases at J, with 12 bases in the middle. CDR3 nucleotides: TGTGCCAGTAGTATAACACCAGGAGGAGAAGCTTTCTTT. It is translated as CASSITPGGEAFF.

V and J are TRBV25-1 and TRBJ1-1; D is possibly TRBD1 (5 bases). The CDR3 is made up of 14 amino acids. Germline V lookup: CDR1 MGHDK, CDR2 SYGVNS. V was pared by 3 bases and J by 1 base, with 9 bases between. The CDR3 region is CASSDKGPNTEAFF. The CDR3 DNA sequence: TGTGCCAGCAGTGATAAGGGACCGAACACTGAAGCTTTCTTT.

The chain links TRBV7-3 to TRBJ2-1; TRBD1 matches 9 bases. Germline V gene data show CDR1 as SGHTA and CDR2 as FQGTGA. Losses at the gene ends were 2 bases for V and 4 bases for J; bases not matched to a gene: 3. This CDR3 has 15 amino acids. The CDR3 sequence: CASSLGTGPYNEQFF. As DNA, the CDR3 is TGTGCCAGCAGCTTAGGGACAGGGCCTTACAATGAGCAGTTCTTC.

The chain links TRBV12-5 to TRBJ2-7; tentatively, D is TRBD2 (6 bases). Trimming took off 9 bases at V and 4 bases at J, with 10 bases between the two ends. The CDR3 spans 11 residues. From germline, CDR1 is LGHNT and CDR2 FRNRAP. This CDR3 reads CASSGGYEQYF. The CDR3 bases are TGTGCTAGCTCCGGAGGGTACGAGCAGTACTTC. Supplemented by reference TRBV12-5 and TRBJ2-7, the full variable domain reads DARVTQTPRHKVTEMGQEVTMRCQPILGHNTVFWYRQTMMQGLELLAYFRNRAPLDDSGMPKDRFSAEMPDATLATLKIQPSEPRDSAVYFCASSGGYEQYFGPGTRLTVT.

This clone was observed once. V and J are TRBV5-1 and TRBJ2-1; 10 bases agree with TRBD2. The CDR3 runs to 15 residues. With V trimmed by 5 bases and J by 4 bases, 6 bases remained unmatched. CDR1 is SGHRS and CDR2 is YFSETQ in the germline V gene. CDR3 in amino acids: CASRGGTSEYNEQFF. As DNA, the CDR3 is TGCGCCAGCAGAGGAGGGACTAGCGAGTACAATGAGCAGTTCTTC.

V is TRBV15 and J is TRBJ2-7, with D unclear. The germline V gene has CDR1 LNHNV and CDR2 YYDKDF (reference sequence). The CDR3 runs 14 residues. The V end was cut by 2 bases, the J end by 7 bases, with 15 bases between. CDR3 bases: TGTGCCACCAGCAGACAGGAGACCTCTGGTGAGCAGTACTTC. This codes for CATSRQETSGEQYF.

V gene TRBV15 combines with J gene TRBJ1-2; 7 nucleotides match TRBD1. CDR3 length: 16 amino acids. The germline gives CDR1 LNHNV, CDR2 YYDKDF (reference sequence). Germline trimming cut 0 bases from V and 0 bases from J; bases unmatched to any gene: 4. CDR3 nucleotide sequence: TGTGCCACCAGCAGAGAGCCGACAGGGACTAACTATGGCTACACCTTC. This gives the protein CATSREPTGTNYGYTF.

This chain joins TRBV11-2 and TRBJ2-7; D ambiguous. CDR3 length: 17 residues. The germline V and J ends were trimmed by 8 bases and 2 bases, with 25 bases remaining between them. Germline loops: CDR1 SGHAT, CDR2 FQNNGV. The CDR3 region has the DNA TGTGCCAGCGGCTCACCCACCACACAGTCAGATCCCTACGAGCAGTACTTC. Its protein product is CASGSPTTQSDPYEQYF.

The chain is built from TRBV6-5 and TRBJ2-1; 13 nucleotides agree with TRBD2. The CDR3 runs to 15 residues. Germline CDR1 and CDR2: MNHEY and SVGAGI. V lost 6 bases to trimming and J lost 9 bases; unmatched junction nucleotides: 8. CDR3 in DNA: TGTGCCAGCAGCCCCGGACTAGCGGGAGAGGGTGAGCAGTTCTTC. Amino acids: CASSPGLAGEGEQFF.

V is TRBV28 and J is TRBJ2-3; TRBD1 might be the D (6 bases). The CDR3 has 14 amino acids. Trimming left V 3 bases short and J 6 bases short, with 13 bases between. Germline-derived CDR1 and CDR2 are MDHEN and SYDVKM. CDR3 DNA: TGTGCCAGCAGTTTCATGTCAGGGGACGATACGCAGTATTTT. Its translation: CASSFMSGDDTQYF. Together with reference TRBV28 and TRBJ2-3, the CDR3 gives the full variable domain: DVKVTQSSRYLVKRTGEKVFLECVQDMDHENMFWYRQDPGLGLRLIYFSYDVKMKEKGDIPEGYSVSREKKERFSLILESASTNQTSMYLCASSFMSGDDTQYFGPGTRLTVL.

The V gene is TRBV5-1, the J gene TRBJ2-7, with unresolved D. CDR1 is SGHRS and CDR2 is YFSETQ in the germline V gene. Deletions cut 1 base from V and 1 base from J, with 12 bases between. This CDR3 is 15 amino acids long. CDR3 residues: CASSLNLAPSYEQYF. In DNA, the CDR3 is TGCGCCAGCAGCTTGAATTTGGCACCATCCTACGAGCAGTACTTC.

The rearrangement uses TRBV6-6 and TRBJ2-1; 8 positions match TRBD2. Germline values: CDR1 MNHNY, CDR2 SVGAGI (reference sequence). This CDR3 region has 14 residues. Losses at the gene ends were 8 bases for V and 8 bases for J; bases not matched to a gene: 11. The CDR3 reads CASVGAAGVYEQFF. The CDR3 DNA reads TGTGCCAGCGTAGGGGCAGCGGGAGTATATGAGCAGTTCTTC.

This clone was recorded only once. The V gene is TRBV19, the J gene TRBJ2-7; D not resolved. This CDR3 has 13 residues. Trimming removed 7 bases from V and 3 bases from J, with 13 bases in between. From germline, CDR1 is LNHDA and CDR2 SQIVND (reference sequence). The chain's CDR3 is CASTNGPGYEQYF. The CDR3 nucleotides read TGTGCCAGTACAAACGGGCCCGGCTACGAGCAGTACTTC. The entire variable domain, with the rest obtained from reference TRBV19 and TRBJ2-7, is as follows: DGGITQSPKYLFRKEGQNVTLSCEQNLNHDAMYWYRQDPGQGLRLIYYSQIVNDFQKGDIAEGYSVSREKKESFPLTVTSAQKNPTAFYLCASTNGPGYEQYFGPGTRLTVT.

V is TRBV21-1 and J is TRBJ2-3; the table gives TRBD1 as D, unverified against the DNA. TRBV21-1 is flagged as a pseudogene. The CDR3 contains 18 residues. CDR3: CASVRARDRGFGTDTQYF. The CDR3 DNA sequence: TGTGCCAGCGTACGGGCAAGGGACAGGGGGTTTGGCACAGATACGCAGTATTTT.

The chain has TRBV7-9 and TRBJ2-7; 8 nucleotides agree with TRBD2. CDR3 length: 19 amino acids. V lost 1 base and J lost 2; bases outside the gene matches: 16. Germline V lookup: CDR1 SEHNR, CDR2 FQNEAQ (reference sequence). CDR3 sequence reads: CASSLDRLAGLTFTYEQYF. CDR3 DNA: TGTGCCAGCAGCTTAGATCGGCTAGCGGGTCTAACCTTCACCTACGAGCAGTACTTC.

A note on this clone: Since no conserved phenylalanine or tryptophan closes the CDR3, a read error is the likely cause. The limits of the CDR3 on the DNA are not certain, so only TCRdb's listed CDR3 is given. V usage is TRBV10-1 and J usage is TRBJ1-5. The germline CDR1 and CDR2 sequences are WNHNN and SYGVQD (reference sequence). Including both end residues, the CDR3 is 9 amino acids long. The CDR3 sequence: CASFNPGVP.

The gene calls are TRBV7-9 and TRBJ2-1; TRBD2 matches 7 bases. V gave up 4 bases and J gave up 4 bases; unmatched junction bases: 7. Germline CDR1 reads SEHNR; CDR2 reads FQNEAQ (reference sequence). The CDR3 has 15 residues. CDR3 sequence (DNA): TGTGCCAGCAGCTCCACCGGGACTAAATACAATGAGCAGTTCTTC. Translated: CASSSTGTKYNEQFF.

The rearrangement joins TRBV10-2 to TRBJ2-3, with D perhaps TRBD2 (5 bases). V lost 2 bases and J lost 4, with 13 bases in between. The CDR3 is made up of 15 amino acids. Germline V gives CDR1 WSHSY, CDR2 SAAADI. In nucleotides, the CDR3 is TGCGCCAGCAGTGAGAGCGCCTCACTAGCAGATACGCAGTATTTT. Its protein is CASSESASLADTQYF.

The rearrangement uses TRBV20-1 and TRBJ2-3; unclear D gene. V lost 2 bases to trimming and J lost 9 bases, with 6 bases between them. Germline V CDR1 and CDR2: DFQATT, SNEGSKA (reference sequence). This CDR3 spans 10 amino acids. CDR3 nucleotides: TGCAGTGCTAGATTCGCAACGCAGTATTTT. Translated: CSARFATQYF.